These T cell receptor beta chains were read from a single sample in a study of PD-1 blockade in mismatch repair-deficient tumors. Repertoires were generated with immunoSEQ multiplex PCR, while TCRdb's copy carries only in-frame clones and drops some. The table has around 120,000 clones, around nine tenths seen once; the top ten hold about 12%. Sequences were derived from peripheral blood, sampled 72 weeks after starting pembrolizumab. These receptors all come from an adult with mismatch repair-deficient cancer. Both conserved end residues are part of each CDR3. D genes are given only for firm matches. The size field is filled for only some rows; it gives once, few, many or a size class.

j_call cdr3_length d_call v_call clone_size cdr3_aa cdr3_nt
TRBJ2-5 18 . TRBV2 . CASSDLGSGSNVGETQYF TGTGCCAGCAGTGATCTAGGCTCCGGGTCTAATGTTGGAGAGACCCAGTACTTC
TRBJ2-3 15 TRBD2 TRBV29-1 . CSVPNILAGTDTQYF TGCAGCGTTCCAAATATTCTAGCGGGAACAGATACGCAGTATTTT
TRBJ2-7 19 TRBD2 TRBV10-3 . CAISKSRTSGRALSYEQYF TGTGCCATCAGTAAAAGTCGGACTAGCGGGAGGGCCCTATCTTACGAGCAGTACTTC
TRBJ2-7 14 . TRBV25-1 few CASSETGSSYEQYF TGTGCCAGCAGTGAGACGGGCAGCTCCTACGAGCAGTACTTC
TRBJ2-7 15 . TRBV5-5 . CASSLGWLSSYEQYF TGTGCCAGCAGCTTGGGATGGTTAAGCTCCTACGAGCAGTACTTC
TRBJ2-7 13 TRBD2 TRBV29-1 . CSVVGLAHYEQYF TGCAGCGTTGTGGGACTAGCTCATTACGAGCAGTACTTC
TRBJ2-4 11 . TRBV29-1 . CSVELWNIQYF TGCAGCGTTGAATTATGGAACATTCAGTACTTC
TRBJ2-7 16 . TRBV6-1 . CASSEKEGDSAYEQYF TGTGCCAGCAGTGAAAAGGAGGGGGACAGTGCCTACGAGCAGTACTTC
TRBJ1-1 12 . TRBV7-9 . CASSLETFEAFF TGTGCCAGCAGCTTAGAGACATTTGAAGCTTTCTTT
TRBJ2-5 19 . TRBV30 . CAWGQAGPTLIRWTETQYF TGTGCCTGGGGACAAGCGGGCCCAACTCTGATCCGCTGGACGGAGACCCAGTACTTC
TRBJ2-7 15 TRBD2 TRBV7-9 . CASSFQGLTPYEQYF TGTGCCAGCAGCTTCCAGGGACTAACCCCCTACGAGCAGTACTTC
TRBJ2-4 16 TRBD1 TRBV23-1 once CASSLVNRGAKNIQYF TGCGCCAGCAGTTTGGTCAACAGGGGTGCCAAAAACATTCAGTACTTC
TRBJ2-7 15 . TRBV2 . CASSDSGTGSYEQYF TGTGCCAGCAGTGATAGCGGGACAGGCTCCTACGAGCAGTACTTC
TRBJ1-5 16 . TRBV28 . CASTTDSPIGNQPQHF TGTGCCAGCACCACTGACAGCCCTATCGGCAATCAGCCCCAGCATTTT
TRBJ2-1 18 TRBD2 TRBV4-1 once CASSQGGGWGPTYNEQFF TGCGCCAGCAGCCAAGGGGGGGGATGGGGCCCTACCTACAATGAGCAGTTCTTC
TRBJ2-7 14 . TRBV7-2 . CASSLRAIRGEQYF TGTGCCAGCAGCTTAAGGGCTATAAGGGGGGAGCAGTACTTC
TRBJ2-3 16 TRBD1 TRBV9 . CASSLSGTGEGDTQYF TGTGCCAGCAGCCTCTCGGGGACAGGGGAAGGAGATACGCAGTATTTT
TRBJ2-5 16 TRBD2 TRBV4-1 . CASSQVSATSRGTQYF TGCGCCAGCAGCCAAGTTTCTGCGACTAGCCGAGGGACCCAGTACTTC
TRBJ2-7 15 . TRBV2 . CASSEIGAGIYEQYF TGTGCCAGCAGTGAAATTGGGGCGGGGATCTACGAGCAGTACTTC
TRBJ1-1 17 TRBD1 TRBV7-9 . CASSFRTGTGVNTEAFF TGTGCCAGCAGCTTCCGTACCGGGACAGGGGTGAACACTGAAGCTTTCTTT
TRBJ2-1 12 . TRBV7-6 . CASSLAEREQFF TGTGCCAGCAGCTTAGCCGAGCGGGAGCAGTTCTTC
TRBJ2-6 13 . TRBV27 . CASSPSGANVLTF TGTGCCAGCAGTCCCTCTGGGGCCAACGTCCTGACTTTC
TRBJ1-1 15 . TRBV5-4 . CASTSPGTRSTEAFF TGTGCCAGCACCAGTCCCGGGACCCGGAGCACTGAAGCTTTCTTT
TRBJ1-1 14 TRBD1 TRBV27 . CASSLWGQATEAFF TGTGCCAGCAGTTTATGGGGACAGGCCACTGAAGCTTTCTTT
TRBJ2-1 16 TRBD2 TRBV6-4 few CASSERSSGSVDEQFF TGTGCCAGCAGTGAACGTAGTAGCGGGAGTGTGGATGAGCAGTTCTTC
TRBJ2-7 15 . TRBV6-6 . CASSPQGTATYEQYF TGTGCCAGCAGCCCTCAGGGGACTGCAACCTACGAGCAGTACTTC
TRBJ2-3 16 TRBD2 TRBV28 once CASSLFGGRGPDTQYF TGTGCCAGCAGTTTATTCGGCGGGAGGGGTCCAGATACGCAGTATTTT